This T cell receptor (beta chain) was identified during a study of read filtering for tumor transcriptome and immune sequencing. Study information: Roughly 8 patients were R-ISS I, some 16 were R-ISS II, about seven were R-ISS III.

This clonotype was observed many times. Sampling of bone marrow took place during active disease in every patient. Trimming pared 1 base from V and 3 bases from J, leaving 8 bases between. The V gene's germline CDR1 is MGHRA and CDR2 YSYEKL. The CDR3 totals 14 residues. The library was built from about 400 ng RNA with molecular barcoded adaptors for alpha/delta and beta/gamma chains. TCRdb redid the calling of the reads with MiXCR, one entry per CDR3 protein. The table lists about 37,000 distinct CDR3 sequences, about 12% of them singletons. This sequence was found in a donor aged 40 or over with multiple myeloma. This rearrangement joins TRBV4-1 to TRBJ2-3, with a weak D call TRBD1 (6 bases). Sequencing input: a population of CD138-negative cells sorted from bone marrow. CDR3: CASSQGQATDTQYF. CDR3 DNA sequence: TGCGCCAGCAGCCAAGGACAGGCGACAGATACGCAGTATTTT.